The entry below describes one T cell receptor beta chain. Its matching antigen is unknown. The sample is drawn from a study of T cells after yellow fever vaccination. Notes on the study in general: Most clones from primary vaccination resurfaced after the booster (about 96% CD4, 88% CD8).

5'RACE template switching added a universal primer site and UMIs to TCR cDNA. One entry per CDR3 protein, called by TCRdb with MiXCR from the 5' RACE reads. The sample includes around 260,000 distinct CDR3 sequences, about 5.2% seen only once; the top ten take approximately 3.5%. Looked up from germline, CDR1 is SEHNR and CDR2 is FQNEAQ (reference sequence). This CDR3 has 13 amino acids. The receptor's source is a man aged 18 to 30 who received the YFV17D yellow fever vaccine. This rearrangement joins TRBV7-9 to TRBJ2-7, with D maybe TRBD2 (7 bases). This specimen was CD4+ T cells sorted from PBMCs, taken on the day of the yellow fever booster vaccination. The CDR3 region is CVSGPGGTYEQYF. The CDR3 nucleotides read TGTGTGAGCGGCCCGGGGGGCACCTACGAGCAGTACTTC.